This T cell receptor (beta chain) was sequenced during a study of cytomegalovirus exposure and HLA in healthy donors. The V gene's germline CDR1 is SQVTM and CDR2 ANQGSEA. V was pared by 7 bases and J by 6 bases, with 5 bases of the junction left unmatched. The CDR3 contains 12 residues. Notes on this clone: Its matching antigen is unknown.

It was healthy bone marrow donors who served as donors. Study conclusions and caveats: It was reportedly the case that the classifier diagnosed cytomegalovirus status with high specificity and sensitivity. Associated with cytomegalovirus, according to the listing, were 150 to 200 TCR beta chains. A later analysis by the authors found several of the most significant clusters apparently linked to common viral pathogens.

The study ran its PCR with 60 Vbeta and 13 Jbeta primers. Assay used: immunoSEQ multiplex PCR; TCRdb lists only in-frame clones, some missing. This sample carries 150,000 to 200,000 clones, around 83% of them seen once, and the ten largest clones take roughly 0.99%. The chain uses TRBV29-1 and TRBJ1-2; 10 bases are shared with TRBD1. The sequence was obtained from a woman between 40 and 50 years old in good health and CMV-seronegative. The sequenced sample was PBMCs. CDR3: CSARTGGDGYTF. For the CDR3, the DNA is TGCAGCGCCCGGACAGGGGGTGATGGCTACACCTTC.